Listed here is a single TCR beta chain. At one end the junction does not follow the germline gene, possibly because of a read error. Data came from immunoSEQ multiplex PCR; TCRdb stores just in-frame clones and leaves some out. This table holds a few hundred thousand clones, roughly 90% found once. The data were taken from a study of blood T cell repertoires in COVID-19. Across the whole study: The samples span acute and convalescent COVID-19 from the United States, Italy and Spain. PBMCs, B-cell-depleted T cells, or T cells provided the cDNA or gDNA that made up the material.

This CDR3 comprises 11 residues. The V gene's germline CDR1 is ENHRY and CDR2 SYGVKD. The sequencing sample was made of peripheral blood. J is TRBJ2-7 and V is TRBV10-3, with TRBD1 matching 7 bases. The sequence was collected from a man aged 18 to 29 who had recovered from COVID-19. This CDR3 is CAIGTAYEQCF. DNA of the CDR3: TGTGCCATCGGGACAGCCTACGAGCAGTGCTTC.